This TCR beta chain is from a study of blood T cell repertoires in COVID-19. Study-level information: The samples span acute and convalescent COVID-19 from the United States, Italy and Spain. T cells, B-cell-depleted T cells, or PBMCs supplied cDNA or gDNA.

Per the study methods: Amplification from reference gene primers served as the basis for estimated nucleated cell counts. TCRdb's table, derived via immunoSEQ multiplex PCR, lists solely in-frame clones and lacks some. The DNA was the basis for D and trimming; V, J and clone size are from that table. Altogether roughly 150,000 clones are present, around 82% being singletons, with the ten largest covering roughly a tenth. V lost 0 bases and J 0 bases, leaving 10 bases between the germline ends. Germline-derived CDR1 and CDR2 are SGDLS and YYNGEE. The length of the CDR3 is 16 residues. The origin of this receptor is a woman aged 80 or over with active or convalescent COVID-19. Sequences were obtained from peripheral blood. The V call is TRBV9, the J call TRBJ1-3, with D possibly TRBD1 on 5 matching bases. The CDR3 nucleotides are TGTGCCAGCAGCGTAGATCCAGGGCCCTCTGGAAACACCATATATTTT. Protein product: CASSVDPGPSGNTIYF.